Listed here are 21 T cell receptor beta chains from one sample, sequenced in a study of blood T cell repertoires in COVID-19. Data came from immunoSEQ multiplex PCR; TCRdb stores just in-frame clones and leaves some out. Among around 230,000 clones listed, around four fifths were seen once. Sequencing was performed on PBMCs or T cells enriched from blood (not recorded which). Every receptor here comes from a middle-aged man who had recovered from COVID-19.

The chain is built from TRBV10-3 and TRBJ1-5, with D possibly matching TRBD1 (5 bases). V dropped 0 bases and J dropped 7 bases, with 7 bases sitting between them. This CDR3 has 13 amino acids. CDR1 ENHRY and CDR2 SYGVKD come from the germline V gene. CDR3 loop: CAISESQEQPQHF. The DNA of the CDR3 is TGTGCCATCAGTGAGTCACAGGAGCAGCCCCAGCATTTT.

This clone turned up a few times. The V and J genes are TRBV7-2 and TRBJ2-2; no firm D call. Trimming pared 5 bases from V and 1 base from J, leaving 11 bases between. Looked up from germline, CDR1 is SGHTA and CDR2 is FQGNSA. CDR3 length equals 15 residues. CDR3 in amino acids: CASSPRPLNTGELFF. The CDR3 region has the DNA TGTGCCAGCAGCCCTAGGCCACTGAACACCGGGGAGCTGTTTTTT.

The V gene is TRBV4-3, the J gene TRBJ2-3, with 9 bases lining up with TRBD1. The length of the CDR3 is 15 residues. V was clipped by 4 bases and J by 2 bases; unmatched bases: 4. Germline CDR1 is LGHNA and CDR2 is YSLEER. CDR3 DNA sequence: TGCGCCAGCAGCCCCCGGGACAGGGTCACAGATACGCAGTATTTT. Protein product: CASSPRDRVTDTQYF.

The genes are TRBV5-5 and TRBJ2-2; TRBD2 might be the D (6 bases). Germline CDR1 SGHKS, CDR2 YYEKEE (reference sequence). This CDR3 is built from 14 residues. V dropped 1 base and J dropped 5 bases, with 9 bases sitting between them. CDR3 sequence: CASSLYGGTGELFF. In DNA, the CDR3 is TGTGCCAGCAGCTTGTATGGGGGGACCGGGGAGCTGTTTTTT.

This rearrangement joins TRBV19 to TRBJ1-2; D is ambiguous. V was pared by 3 bases and J by 5 bases, with 10 bases between. The CDR3 spans 13 residues. Germline lookup yields CDR1 LNHDA and CDR2 SQIVND (reference sequence). CDR3 DNA sequence: TGTGCCAGTAGTATGGGAGGTACATATGGCTACACCTTC. Translated, it gives CASSMGGTYGYTF.

This clone was seen only once. This chain joins TRBV5-1 and TRBJ2-7; D is undetermined. The V end was cut by 1 base, the J end by 1 base, with 9 bases between. The germline V gene encodes CDR1 SGHRS and CDR2 YFSETQ. The CDR3 has 14 residues. The CDR3 reads CASSLSAGSYEQYF. CDR3 in DNA: TGCGCCAGCAGCTTGTCGGCAGGTTCCTACGAGCAGTACTTC.

The CDR3 region has the DNA TGCGCCAGCAGCCCTTCCGGGACAGGGGTCTATGGCTACACCTTC. Amino acids: CASSPSGTGVYGYTF. This chain joins TRBV4-1 and TRBJ1-2; 10 bases line up with TRBD1. CDR1 and CDR2 from the germline V gene are MGHRA and YSYEKL. V shed 4 bases and J 4 bases; nucleotides not matched to a gene: 6. The CDR3 runs to 15 residues.

The J gene is TRBJ1-1, the V gene TRBV7-9, with TRBD1 matching over 10 bases. The V gene end was trimmed by 3 bases and the J gene end by 4 bases; junction bases not matched to a gene: 5. The germline gives CDR1 SEHNR, CDR2 FQNEAQ (reference sequence). This CDR3 contains 15 residues. CDR3: CASSFRDRGPTEAFF. In DNA form, the CDR3 reads TGTGCCAGCAGCTTCCGGGACAGGGGCCCCACTGAAGCTTTCTTT.

In nucleotides, the CDR3 is TGTGCCTGGAGGGCCAACATTTTCTCTGGAAACACCATATATTTT. Its translation is CAWRANIFSGNTIYF. This chain connects TRBV30 to TRBJ1-3; D is ambiguous. Germline V gene data show CDR1 as GTSNPN and CDR2 as SVGIG (reference sequence). The CDR3 is 15 residues long. Trimming took 3 bases from V and 0 from J, leaving 12 bases between them.

The gene calls are TRBV6-5 and TRBJ2-1; 12 positions match TRBD1. The CDR3 length is 14 residues. J gave up 6 bases and V 6 bases, and 3 bases lay outside the gene matches. Germline values: CDR1 MNHEY, CDR2 SVGAGI. The CDR3 nucleotides read TGTGCCAGCAGCCGGGACAGGGGGCGCAATGAGCAGTTCTTC. It yields the protein CASSRDRGRNEQFF.

This rearrangement joins TRBV6-5 to TRBJ2-1, with TRBD2 matching over 8 bases. Trimming took 6 bases from V and 6 from J; bases not matched to a gene: 7. This CDR3 comprises 14 residues. CDR1 and CDR2 from the germline V gene are MNHEY and SVGAGI. The CDR3 loop is CASSLSGRGNEQFF. The CDR3 DNA follows: TGTGCCAGCAGCTTAAGCGGGAGAGGCAATGAGCAGTTCTTC.

This chain connects TRBV5-1 to TRBJ1-2; TRBD1 matches at 9 bases. Unmatched junction bases numbered 3, after V lost 1 base and J lost 5 bases. CDR1 SGHRS and CDR2 YFSETQ come from the germline V gene. The length of the CDR3 is 14 residues. The CDR3 sequence: CASSLTGTGYGYTF. DNA of the CDR3: TGCGCCAGCAGCTTGACCGGGACAGGGTATGGCTACACCTTC.

This sequence joins TRBV7-3 and TRBJ2-3; D is perhaps TRBD2 (7 bases). CDR1 and CDR2 from the germline V gene are SGHTA and FQGTGA. The CDR3 is 16 residues long. Trimming shortened V by 2 bases and J by 2 bases, and 14 bases separated the two germline ends. The DNA for the CDR3 is TGTGCCAGCAGCTTAGGAGGGGGGGCCCCCACAGATACGCAGTATTTT. Protein sequence: CASSLGGGAPTDTQYF.

V and J are TRBV19 and TRBJ1-2; TRBD1 matches at 9 bases. The germline V gene encodes CDR1 LNHDA and CDR2 SQIVND (reference sequence). This CDR3 comprises 16 residues. Losses at the gene ends were 3 bases for V and 5 bases for J; bases not matched to a gene: 10. The CDR3 loop is CASSIPLQGARYGYTF. The CDR3 nucleotides read TGTGCCAGTAGTATTCCCCTACAGGGGGCGCGGTATGGCTACACCTTC. The full variable domain, with the rest looked up from reference TRBV19 and TRBJ1-2, is DGGITQSPKYLFRKEGQNVTLSCEQNLNHDAMYWYRQDPGQGLRLIYYSQIVNDFQKGDIAEGYSVSREKKESFPLTVTSAQKNPTAFYLCASSIPLQGARYGYTFGSGTRLTVV.

J is TRBJ2-7 and V is TRBV9; a weak D match, TRBD1 (7 bases). This CDR3 spans 15 amino acids. The germline gives CDR1 SGDLS, CDR2 YYNGEE. V gave up 0 bases and J gave up 3 bases, with 13 bases separating them. In DNA form, the CDR3 reads TGTGCCAGCAGCGTAGGGTCCAGGGGGGACTACGAGCAGTACTTC. As protein: CASSVGSRGDYEQYF.

This chain links TRBV6-5 with TRBJ1-1; D gene ambiguous. The germline V gene has CDR1 MNHEY and CDR2 SVGAGI. Trimming pared 2 bases from V and 1 base from J, leaving 8 bases between. The CDR3 contains 14 residues. The DNA of the CDR3 is TGTGCCAGCAGTTACAGAGCCGGGAACACTGAAGCTTTCTTT. Amino acid sequence: CASSYRAGNTEAFF.

The chain recombines TRBV10-3 with TRBJ2-7, with no clear D. The CDR3 loop spans 15 amino acids. The V gene lost 0 bases and the J gene lost 1 base, with 10 bases spanning the gap. The germline V gene encodes CDR1 ENHRY and CDR2 SYGVKD. CDR3 in DNA: TGTGCCATCAGTGAGTCGAGTGCCCCGTCCTACGAGCAGTACTTC. As protein: CAISESSAPSYEQYF.

The V gene is TRBV6-5, the J gene TRBJ2-3, with a tentative D call TRBD1 (5 bases). The germline V and J ends were trimmed by 4 bases and 2 bases, with 10 bases remaining between them. Germline CDR1 and CDR2: MNHEY and SVGAGI. CDR3 length equals 14 residues. CDR3 amino acids: CASSWGTTTDTQYF. DNA for the CDR3: TGTGCCAGCAGTTGGGGCACCACCACAGATACGCAGTATTTT.

This chain links TRBV5-1 with TRBJ1-5; no definite D call. The CDR3 totals 15 residues. Germline lookup yields CDR1 SGHRS and CDR2 YFSETQ. V lost 0 bases to trimming and J lost 0 bases, with 7 bases between them. CDR3 DNA sequence: TGCGCCAGCAGCTTGGAAGCAAATAGCAATCAGCCCCAGCATTTT. It yields the protein CASSLEANSNQPQHF.

The gene calls are TRBV29-1 and TRBJ2-3; 8 bases agree with TRBD2. Germline CDR1 and CDR2: SQVTM and ANQGSEA. V trimming: 3 bases; J trimming: 4 bases; junction bases outside the gene matches: 6. The CDR3 has 14 amino acids. This chain's CDR3 is CSVDRGGRADTQYF. CDR3 sequence (DNA): TGCAGCGTTGATCGGGGGGGCCGCGCAGATACGCAGTATTTT.

The chain uses TRBV6-5 and TRBJ1-1, with D perhaps TRBD1 (5 bases). CDR1 and CDR2 (germline): MNHEY, SVGAGI. The CDR3 sequence is 13 residues long. V lost 2 bases to trimming and J lost 4 bases, with 8 bases between them. This CDR3 reads CASSYAGPTEAFF. The CDR3 DNA follows: TGTGCCAGCAGTTACGCAGGGCCCACTGAAGCTTTCTTT.